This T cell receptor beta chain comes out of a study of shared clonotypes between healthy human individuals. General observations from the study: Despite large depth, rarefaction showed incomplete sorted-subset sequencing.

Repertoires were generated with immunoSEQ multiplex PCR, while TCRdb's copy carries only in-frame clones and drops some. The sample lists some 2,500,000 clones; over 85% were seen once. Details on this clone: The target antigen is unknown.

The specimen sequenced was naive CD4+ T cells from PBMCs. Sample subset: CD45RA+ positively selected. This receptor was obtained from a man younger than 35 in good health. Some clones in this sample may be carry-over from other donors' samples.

The CDR3 DNA is TGTGCCAGCAATTCACCGGGACAGGGAGACGAAAAACTGTTTTTT. Protein product: CASNSPGQGDEKLFF. This rearrangement joins TRBV28 to TRBJ1-4; 9 bases map to TRBD1. The germline CDR1 and CDR2 sequences are MDHEN and SYDVKM. CDR3 size: 15 residues. J lost 8 bases, V lost 7 bases, and 11 bases had no gene match.